The TCR beta chain described here comes from a study of T cell changes during pregnancy in multiple sclerosis. Profiling relied on immunoSEQ multiplex PCR, and the TCRdb table lists in-frame clones only, not all of them. The sample has roughly 20,000 clones, 87% seen once; the top ten hold less than 15%. Germline CDR1 is MDHEN and CDR2 is SYDVKM. V was trimmed by 5 bases and J by 4 bases, leaving 8 bases between them. The CDR3 totals 12 residues. The sequence was obtained from a female donor in good health, enrolled as a control in a pregnancy study. Source: CD8+ T cells from peripheral blood mononuclear cells, taken in the third trimester of pregnancy. This sequence joins TRBV28 and TRBJ1-2; D gene uncertain. The CDR3 loop reads CASSRQAYGYTF. In DNA, the CDR3 is TGTGCCAGCAGTCGACAAGCCTATGGCTACACCTTC.